Detailed here is one TCR beta chain. This entry is derived from a study of blood T cell repertoires in COVID-19. Per the study methods: The assay estimated nucleated cells by amplifying reference gene primers. The assay was immunoSEQ multiplex PCR, and TCRdb's table has in-frame clones only and misses some. Clonal size and the V and J genes are those of that table, whereas D and trimming came from the DNA. In the table there are roughly 180,000 clones, more than 80% of which are singletons. V was cut by 5 bases and J by 0 bases, with 23 bases left in between. Germline V gene sequence: CDR1 SGHTS, CDR2 YDEGEE. The CDR3 is 18 amino acids.

Sequencing input: peripheral blood. V usage is TRBV5-8 and J usage is TRBJ1-1, with D possibly matching TRBD1 (5 bases). The receptor's source is a woman aged 60 to 75 with acute or convalescent COVID-19. The DNA of the CDR3 is TGTGCCAGCAGGTTTGCGGTAGGGGTGATGCTGGTGAACACTGAAGCTTTCTTT. Amino acids: CASRFAVGVMLVNTEAFF.